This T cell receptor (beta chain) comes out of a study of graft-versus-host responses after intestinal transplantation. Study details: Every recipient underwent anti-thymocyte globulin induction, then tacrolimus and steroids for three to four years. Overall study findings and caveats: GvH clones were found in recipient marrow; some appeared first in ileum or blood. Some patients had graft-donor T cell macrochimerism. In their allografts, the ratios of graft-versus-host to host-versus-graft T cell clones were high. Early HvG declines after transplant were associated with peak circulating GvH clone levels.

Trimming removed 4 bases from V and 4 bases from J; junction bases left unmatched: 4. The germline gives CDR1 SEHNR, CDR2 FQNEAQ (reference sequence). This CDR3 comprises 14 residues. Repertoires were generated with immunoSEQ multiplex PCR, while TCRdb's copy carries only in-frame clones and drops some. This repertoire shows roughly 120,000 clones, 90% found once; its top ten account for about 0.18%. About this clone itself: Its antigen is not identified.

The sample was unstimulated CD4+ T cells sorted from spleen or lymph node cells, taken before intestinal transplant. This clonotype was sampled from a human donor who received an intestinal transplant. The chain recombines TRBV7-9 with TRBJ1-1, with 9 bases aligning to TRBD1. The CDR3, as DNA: TGTGCCAGCAGCTACGACAGGGGGAGCACTGAAGCTTTCTTT. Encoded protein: CASSYDRGSTEAFF.